The T cell receptor beta chain under discussion was sequenced for a study of shared clonotypes between healthy human individuals. Overall study: Aged 18 to 49, the donors were two women and a few men.

Overall study results and limits: Although depth was large, rarefaction showed that sequencing of the sorted subsets was incomplete.

Worth noting for this clone: Its antigen is not identified.

As originally analysed: As immunoSEQ supplied junction-only sequences (without quality scores), filtering differed. Here immunoSEQ multiplex PCR was the method, and the copy in TCRdb shows in-frame clones only, minus some. V, J and clone size are taken as reported in that table, and D and trimming were inferred from the DNA itself. The sample lists about 2.3 million clones; roughly 92% were seen once. CDR3 length equals 18 residues. Per germline, CDR1 GTSNPN and CDR2 SVGIG (reference sequence). V was pared by 0 bases and J by 2 bases, with 22 bases between. Donors were Caucasian adults residing in Nashville, Tennessee, USA.

The V call is TRBV30, the J call TRBJ1-2, with D possibly TRBD1 on 6 matching bases. Input material: naive CD4+ T cells from PBMCs. As to subset: CD45RA+ positively selected. This sequence was found in a man aged 18 to 30 in good health. Some clones in this sample may be carry-over from other donors' samples. The CDR3 is CAWSVQGGTREGNYGYTF. The CDR3 DNA reads as TGTGCCTGGAGTGTACAAGGGGGGACACGGGAGGGCAACTATGGCTACACCTTC.